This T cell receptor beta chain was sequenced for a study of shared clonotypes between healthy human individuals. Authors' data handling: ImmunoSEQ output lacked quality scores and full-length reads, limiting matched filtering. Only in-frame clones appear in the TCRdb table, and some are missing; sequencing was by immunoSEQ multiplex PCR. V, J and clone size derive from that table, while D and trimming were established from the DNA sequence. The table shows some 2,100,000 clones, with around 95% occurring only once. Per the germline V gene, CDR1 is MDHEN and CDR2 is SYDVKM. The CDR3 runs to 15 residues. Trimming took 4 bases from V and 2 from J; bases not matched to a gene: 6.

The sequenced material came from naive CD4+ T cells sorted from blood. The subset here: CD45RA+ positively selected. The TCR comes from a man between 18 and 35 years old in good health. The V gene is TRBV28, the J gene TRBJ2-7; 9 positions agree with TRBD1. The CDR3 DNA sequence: TGTGCCAGCAGTTCGACAAGGACAGGGGCCTACGAGCAGTACTTC. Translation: CASSSTRTGAYEQYF.